Below are 13 T cell receptor beta chains sequenced from a single sample in a study of T cells in Graves' hyperthyroidism and ophthalmopathy. TCR beta CDR3 regions were amplified from RNA. The study used the HTBI primer set for a first-round RT-PCR of the TCR CDR3. Each CDR3 protein gets one entry after TCRdb re-called the multiplex PCR reads with MiXCR. The sample has 300,000 to 350,000 distinct CDR3 sequences; roughly 13% are singletons. Sequencing was done on a sample of blood. These receptors all stem from a woman aged 30 to 39 with Graves' hyperthyroidism.

The sample holds many counts of this clonotype. The V and J genes are TRBV6-1 and TRBJ2-5, with no clear D. CDR1 is MNHNS, CDR2 SASEGT, per germline. The CDR3 is made up of 12 amino acids. V lost 7 bases and J lost 5, with 11 bases in between. Here the CDR3 DNA reads TGTGCCAGCACCCCGATTCTGGAGACCCAGTACTTC. Protein product: CASTPILETQYF.

The sample holds a few counts of this clonotype. J is TRBJ2-1 and V is TRBV11-2, with 9 positions matching TRBD2. CDR1 and CDR2 (germline): SGHAT, FQNNGV. This CDR3 contains 16 residues. Losses at the gene ends were 6 bases for V and 7 bases for J; bases not matched to a gene: 13. CDR3 loop: CASRSVDSGSLNEQFF. The CDR3 coding sequence is TGTGCCAGCAGATCCGTAGATAGCGGGAGTCTAAATGAGCAGTTCTTC. The full variable domain, with the rest looked up from reference TRBV11-2 and TRBJ2-1, is EAGVAQSPRYKIIEKRQSVAFWCNPISGHATLYWYQQILGQGPKLLIQFQNNGVVDDSQLPKDRFSAERLKGVDSTLKIQPAKLEDSAVYLCASRSVDSGSLNEQFFGPGTRLTVL.

This clonotype was seen ten or more times. The V and J genes are TRBV5-1 and TRBJ2-5, with D unclear. CDR3 length: 15 residues. In germline, CDR1 is SGHRS, CDR2 YFSETQ. V was shortened by 7 bases and J by 3 bases, with 19 bases between the two germline ends. Here the CDR3 reads CASGRLRPGEETQYF. In DNA form, the CDR3 reads TGCGCCAGCGGACGATTAAGGCCGGGCGAAGAGACCCAGTACTTC.

This clonotype was seen a handful of times. V usage is TRBV3-1 and J usage is TRBJ2-5; D call uncertain. Germline V lookup: CDR1 LGHDT, CDR2 YNNKEL (reference sequence). The ends were cut back, 3 bases at V and 0 bases at J, with 11 bases in the middle. The CDR3 sequence is 15 residues long. CDR3 nucleotides: TGTGCCAGCAGCCATTCTCCCAGCGACCAAGAGACCCAGTACTTC. Amino acid sequence: CASSHSPSDQETQYF.

The sample holds a few counts of this clonotype. The junction departs from the called germline gene at one end, perhaps through a read error. The chain employs TRBV20-1 and TRBJ1-4, with D uncertain. The CDR3 covers 14 residues. CDR1 is DFQATT, CDR2 SNEGSKA, per germline (reference sequence). The CDR3 DNA is TGCAGTGCTAGAAGCGGGGAGGGTGATGAAAAACTGTCTTTT. This encodes CSARSGEGDEKLSF.

This clonotype was seen more than once but under ten times. The V and J genes are TRBV3-1 and TRBJ2-4, with no clear D. The CDR3 extends over 15 amino acids. Between the trimmed V and J ends, which lost 2 bases and 0 bases, there was a span of 8 bases. CDR1 and CDR2 (germline): LGHDT, YNNKEL (reference sequence). The CDR3 spells CASSQQRLAKNIQYF. The CDR3 nucleotides read TGTGCCAGCAGCCAACAACGGCTAGCCAAAAACATTCAGTACTTC.

This clonotype was recorded many times. J is TRBJ1-5 and V is TRBV7-9; perhaps TRBD1 as D (5 bases). Per germline, CDR1 SEHNR and CDR2 FQNEAQ (reference sequence). The ends were cut back, 5 bases at V and 2 bases at J, with 19 bases in the middle. The CDR3 length is 17 residues. CDR3 nucleotides: TGTGCCAGCAGCCTCCATGCTGGGACGACGGGCAATCAGCCCCAGCATTTT. Amino acids: CASSLHAGTTGNQPQHF.

For this clonotype: A much bigger clone sits one base away, suggesting this may be a read error. This chain links TRBV7-2 with TRBJ1-4; 7 nucleotides line up with TRBD1. CDR1 is SGHTA and CDR2 is FQGNSA in the germline V gene. The CDR3 runs 15 residues. In DNA, the CDR3 is TGTGCCAGCAGCCTAAGACAGGGATCTAATGAAAAACTGTCTTTT. This translates into CASSLRQGSNEKLSF.

As to this clonotype: This may come from a read error, since a much larger clone is one base off. The rearrangement uses TRBV7-9 and TRBJ1-3; D unresolved. The CDR3 loop spans 14 amino acids. The V gene's germline CDR1 is SEHNR and CDR2 FQNEAQ (reference sequence). This chain's CDR3 is CASSADIAGYTIYF. The DNA for the CDR3 is TGTGCCAGCAGCGCAGACATAGCTGGATACACCATATATTTT.

In this sample, this clonotype turned up many times. Germline and junction disagree at one end, which may indicate a read error. V gene TRBV7-7 combines with J gene TRBJ2-5; maybe TRBD1 (6 bases). The CDR3 runs to 15 residues. Germline lookup yields CDR1 SSHAT and CDR2 FNYEAQ (reference sequence). The CDR3 nucleotides are TGTGCTAGCAGCTTTACAGGGAGAGGGGAAGAGACCCAGTACTTC. It codes for CASSFTGRGEETQYF.

This clonotype was counted ten times or more. The chain recombines TRBV28 with TRBJ2-3; TRBD2 aligns across 10 bases. V trimming: 4 bases; J trimming: 6 bases; junction bases outside the gene matches: 10. The CDR3 spans 16 residues. From germline, CDR1 is MDHEN and CDR2 SYDVKM. In DNA, the CDR3 is TGTGCCAGCAGTTCGCCAGCGGGAGGGTTCTCGGATACGCAGTATTTT. The encoded protein is CASSSPAGGFSDTQYF.

Ten or more counts support this clonotype. The gene calls are TRBV12-3 or TRBV12-4 and TRBJ2-3; tentative D call: TRBD2 (6 bases). This CDR3 is 16 amino acids long. Trimming stripped 5 bases from V and 2 bases from J, with 17 bases between. The CDR3 region is CASSQLGLSATDTQYF. The CDR3 DNA is TGTGCCAGCAGTCAGCTGGGACTGTCCGCCACAGATACGCAGTATTTT.

The chain is built from TRBV12-3 or TRBV12-4 and TRBJ2-7, with 10 bases matching TRBD2. This CDR3 is built from 14 residues. Trimming removed 7 bases from V and 3 bases from J; junction bases left unmatched: 6. The CDR3 DNA is TGTGCCAGCAACCTAGCGGGAGTGGTCTACGAGCAGTACTTC. Encoded protein: CASNLAGVVYEQYF.